Below are 22 T cell receptor beta chains sequenced from a single sample in a study of cytomegalovirus exposure and HLA in healthy donors. In the PCR, 60 Vbeta and 13 Jbeta primers were used. The data were produced by immunoSEQ multiplex PCR, yet TCRdb's version contains in-frame clones alone and is incomplete. The sample shows 110,000 to 150,000 clones, roughly 80% of them seen only once. The sample comprised PBMCs. These receptors were obtained from a male donor in good health and CMV-seronegative.

The V and J genes are TRBV7-2 and TRBJ2-1; the match to TRBD1 covers 7 bases. This CDR3 comprises 16 residues. Germline V CDR1 and CDR2: SGHTA, FQGNSA. After removal of 5 bases from V and 1 base from J, the junction contained 8 bases not matched to a gene. In nucleotides, the CDR3 is TGTGCCAGCAGCGGGAAGACAGGGCCTTCCTACAATGAGCAGTTCTTC. Amino acids: CASSGKTGPSYNEQFF.

This sequence joins TRBV4-2 and TRBJ2-7; 7 nucleotides match TRBD2. Trimming removed 3 bases from V and 3 bases from J; junction bases left unmatched: 2. CDR1 is LGHNA, CDR2 YNFKEQ, per germline. The CDR3 covers 13 residues. CDR3 protein: CASSHGEGYEQYF. CDR3 in DNA: TGTGCCAGCAGCCATGGGGAGGGCTACGAGCAGTACTTC.

The chain uses TRBV19 and TRBJ1-2; possibly TRBD1 for D (5 bases). Deletions cut 3 bases from V and 4 bases from J, with 24 bases between. In germline, CDR1 is LNHDA, CDR2 SQIVND (reference sequence). This CDR3 is 18 amino acids long. CDR3 region: CASSIVGRTGPHSYGYTF. Written as DNA, the CDR3 is TGTGCCAGTAGTATCGTGGGTCGTACAGGCCCTCATTCCTATGGCTACACCTTC. Based on the CDR3 plus reference TRBV19 and TRBJ1-2, the full variable domain is DGGITQSPKYLFRKEGQNVTLSCEQNLNHDAMYWYRQDPGQGLRLIYYSQIVNDFQKGDIAEGYSVSREKKESFPLTVTSAQKNPTAFYLCASSIVGRTGPHSYGYTFGSGTRLTVV.

This clone was detected only once. The chain uses TRBV29-1 and TRBJ2-7; a weak D match, TRBD1 (6 bases). The CDR3 sequence is 14 residues long. Germline V gene lookup returns CDR1 SQVTM and CDR2 ANQGSEA. Trimming pared 3 bases from V and 5 bases from J, leaving 17 bases between. The CDR3 region is CSVDSDMGHNEQYF. CDR3 nucleotides: TGCAGCGTTGATTCTGACATGGGACACAACGAGCAGTACTTC.

The chain recombines TRBV6-5 with TRBJ2-7, with TRBD2 matching 9 bases. Germline V CDR1 and CDR2: MNHEY, SVGAGI. The CDR3 contains 15 residues. The V gene end was trimmed by 7 bases and the J gene end by 3 bases; junction bases not matched to a gene: 10. CDR3 DNA: TGTGCCAGCACCCGGGATAGCGGGGGTTTCTACGAGCAGTACTTC. As protein: CASTRDSGGFYEQYF.

The rearrangement joins TRBV5-8 to TRBJ1-2; D remains unclear. This CDR3 has 12 residues. Germline assignment: CDR1 SGHTS and CDR2 YDEGEE. V was pared by 4 bases and J by 5 bases, with 9 bases between. The chain's CDR3 is CASSPRLYGYTF. CDR3 nucleotides: TGTGCCAGCAGCCCACGGTTGTATGGCTACACCTTC. Complete variable domain (other parts from reference TRBV5-8 and TRBJ1-2): EAGVTQSPTHLIKTRGQQATLRCSPISGHTSVYWYQQALGLGLQFLLWYDEGEERNRGNFPPRFSGRQFPNYSSELNVNALELEDSALYLCASSPRLYGYTFGSGTRLTVV.

The chain couples TRBV4-2 to TRBJ2-2; D perhaps matches TRBD1 (7 bases). Germline V gene lookup returns CDR1 LGHNA and CDR2 YNFKEQ. V shed 4 bases and J shed 5 bases, with 11 bases lying between them. The CDR3 contains 14 residues. CDR3 residues: CASSRSGGTGELFF. Here the CDR3 DNA reads TGTGCCAGCAGCCGATCAGGGGGGACCGGGGAGCTGTTTTTT.

This clone was observed once. The rearrangement links TRBV30 to TRBJ1-1; TRBD1 might be the D (5 bases). Germline V CDR1 and CDR2: GTSNPN, SVGIG (reference sequence). There are 11 residues in the CDR3. Trimming pared 2 bases from V and 7 bases from J, leaving 8 bases between. CDR3 amino acids: CAWSPTVEAFF. CDR3 DNA sequence: TGTGCCTGGAGTCCGACAGTTGAAGCTTTCTTT.

This clone was seen a few times. J is TRBJ2-6 and V is TRBV19, with 9 bases identical to TRBD1. V was pared by 4 bases and J by 2 bases, with 9 bases of the junction left unmatched. Germline-derived CDR1 and CDR2 are LNHDA and SQIVND (reference sequence). CDR3 size: 18 residues. CDR3 loop: CASSNRDRVPPGANVLTF. In DNA, the CDR3 is TGTGCCAGTAGTAACCGGGACAGGGTTCCTCCTGGGGCCAACGTCCTGACTTTC.

The chain combines TRBV5-1 with TRBJ2-5; 9 bases agree with TRBD2. V shed 0 bases and J 5 bases; nucleotides not matched to a gene: 5. The V gene's germline CDR1 is SGHRS and CDR2 YFSETQ. The CDR3 runs 15 residues. Here the CDR3 reads CASSLGGTSYETQYF. CDR3 in DNA: TGCGCCAGCAGCTTGGGGGGGACTAGCTATGAGACCCAGTACTTC.

The chain links TRBV27 to TRBJ2-2; TRBD2 agrees at 7 bases. Unmatched junction bases numbered 5, after V lost 3 bases and J lost 1 base. Looked up from germline, CDR1 is MNHEY and CDR2 is SMNVEV (reference sequence). The CDR3 covers 16 residues. The CDR3, as DNA: TGTGCCAGCAGTTTTACCGCGGGAGTGAACACCGGGGAGCTGTTTTTT. Translation gives CASSFTAGVNTGELFF.

The gene calls are TRBV5-1 and TRBJ2-5, with 9 bases matching TRBD1. The CDR3 length is 14 residues. Trimming removed 3 bases from V and 4 bases from J; junction bases left unmatched: 4. CDR1 is SGHRS, CDR2 YFSETQ, per germline. CDR3: CASSSRDRAETQYF. DNA for the CDR3: TGCGCCAGCAGCTCCCGGGACAGGGCAGAGACCCAGTACTTC.

This clone was counted once. The chain combines TRBV28 with TRBJ2-5; TRBD1 matches at 8 bases. Germline trimming cut 3 bases from V and 4 bases from J; bases unmatched to any gene: 19. The CDR3 is 19 residues long. Germline CDR1 and CDR2: MDHEN and SYDVKM. As DNA, the CDR3 is TGTGCCAGCAGTTTCACGGGACAGGATACGTATTGGTGGGGAGAGACCCAGTACTTC. Its translation: CASSFTGQDTYWWGETQYF.

This chain joins TRBV7-6 and TRBJ2-5; D uncertain. The DNA matches TRBJ2-7 better at its end, which makes the J call doubtful. The CDR3 contains 13 residues. Germline V gene lookup returns CDR1 SGHVS and CDR2 FNYEAQ. The CDR3 DNA is TGTGCCAGCAGCCCTGATGCGGTCGGCGAGCAGTACTTC. Its translation is CASSPDAVGEQYF.

The rearrangement uses TRBV29-1 and TRBJ1-2; TRBD1 matches at 7 bases. Per germline, CDR1 SQVTM and CDR2 ANQGSEA. CDR3 length equals 15 residues. The ends lost 0 bases at V and 7 bases at J; junction bases unmatched: 11. The CDR3 coding sequence is TGCAGCGTTGAAGATTACGCCAGGGGGAGTATTGGCTACACCTTC. Its translation is CSVEDYARGSIGYTF.

This clone came up a few times. This chain links TRBV28 with TRBJ1-6, with D unresolved. V lost 6 bases, J lost 8 bases, and 20 bases lay in between. The germline V gene has CDR1 MDHEN and CDR2 SYDVKM. The CDR3 covers 16 residues. This chain's CDR3 is CASRNPGLLGYSPLHF. Here the CDR3 DNA reads TGTGCCAGCAGAAATCCCGGACTTCTAGGATATTCACCCCTCCACTTT.

V and J are TRBV19 and TRBJ1-2; 7 bases line up with TRBD1. The CDR3 runs 18 residues. Germline CDR1 reads LNHDA; CDR2 reads SQIVND (reference sequence). The V segment lost 5 bases and the J segment 0 bases; nucleotides outside the gene matches: 15. Written as DNA, the CDR3 is TGTGCCAGTAGTCCGCGAAGGACAGGAGCTTTAGCTAACTATGGCTACACCTTC. It codes for CASSPRRTGALANYGYTF.

CDR3 protein: CASSRGGTGQETQYF. The CDR3 DNA reads TGTGCCAGCAGTCGGGGGGGGACAGGGCAAGAGACCCAGTACTTC. This chain links TRBV5-4 with TRBJ2-5; D may be TRBD1 (9 bases). With 5 bases removed from V and 2 bases from J, the gap between germline ends came to 16 bases. CDR1 is SGHNT and CDR2 is YYREEE in the germline V gene (reference sequence). The CDR3 is 15 amino acids.

The chain recombines TRBV28 with TRBJ2-7; the match to TRBD2 covers 11 bases. Germline V lookup: CDR1 MDHEN, CDR2 SYDVKM. The CDR3 covers 12 residues. V lost 9 bases and J lost 6; bases outside the gene matches: 4. The CDR3 DNA sequence: TGTGCCAGTCTAGCGGGAGGTACCGAGCAGTACTTC. Its protein product is CASLAGGTEQYF.

The genes are TRBV19 and TRBJ2-7, with 7 bases lining up with TRBD2. V was clipped by 5 bases and J by 6 bases; unmatched bases: 16. Germline-derived CDR1 and CDR2 are LNHDA and SQIVND (reference sequence). This CDR3 is 16 amino acids long. The chain's CDR3 is CASSQLTSSKYGEQYF. CDR3 bases: TGTGCCAGTAGTCAACTGACTAGCAGTAAGTACGGCGAGCAGTACTTC.

The V gene is TRBV29-1, the J gene TRBJ2-1, with 9 bases lining up with TRBD1. The J segment lost 3 bases and the V segment lost 6 bases, leaving 6 bases of the junction unmatched. Germline V gene lookup returns CDR1 SQVTM and CDR2 ANQGSEA. This CDR3 is 14 amino acids long. CDR3 in DNA: TGCAGCGTAGGGGGACAGGGCTACTACAATGAGCAGTTCTTC. This translates into CSVGGQGYYNEQFF.

The count of this clone is one. This sequence joins TRBV5-1 and TRBJ2-3, with 10 bases that match TRBD1. Germline V lookup: CDR1 SGHRS, CDR2 YFSETQ. The trim removed 5 bases at V and 3 bases at J, leaving 3 bases unmatched. There are 14 residues in the CDR3. As DNA, the CDR3 is TGCGCCAGCAGACGGGGACAGGGGACAGATACGCAGTATTTT. Translated: CASRRGQGTDTQYF. Filled out from reference TRBV5-1 and TRBJ2-3, the complete variable domain reads KAGVTQTPRYLIKTRGQQVTLSCSPISGHRSVSWYQQTPGQGLQFLFEYFSETQRNKGNFPGRFSGRQFSNSRSEMNVSTLELGDSALYLCASRRGQGTDTQYFGPGTRLTVL.